This is a list of T cell receptor beta chains from one sample in a study of cytomegalovirus exposure and HLA in healthy donors. Using immunoSEQ multiplex PCR, the repertoire was profiled, and TCRdb retains in-frame clones only, with some absent. The data contain around 80,000 clones, approximately 60% of them seen just once; the ten biggest clones take up roughly 4.5%. Sample: PBMCs. These receptors came from a male donor in good health and CMV-seropositive. CDR3s include the opening cysteine and the closing phenylalanine or tryptophan. D genes are given only for firm matches. Size values are once, few and many counts, or a class for expanded clones, and some rows have none.

D gene | J gene | clone size | V gene | CDR3 DNA | CDR3 protein
NA | TRBJ2-2 | NA | TRBV29-1 | TGCAGCGTTGAAGATCCCCGGCGGAGGGCTGACGGGGAGCTGTTTTTT | CSVEDPRRRADGELFF
TRBD1 | TRBJ1-4 | NA | TRBV4-1 | TGCGCCAGCAGCCTTAATCCATCAGGGGGGAATGAAAAACTGTTTTTT | CASSLNPSGGNEKLFF
NA | TRBJ1-2 | few | TRBV28 | TGTGCCAGCAGTTCGAACTTAAACTATGGCTACACCTTC | CASSSNLNYGYTF
NA | TRBJ2-2 | NA | TRBV6-1 | TGTGCCAGCAACGAGTGGTTAGCGAACACCGGGGAGCTGTTTTTT | CASNEWLANTGELFF
NA | TRBJ2-1 | NA | TRBV19 | TGTGCCAGTAACTTTGGGGGCCTGGGTGAGCAGTTCTTC | CASNFGGLGEQFF
TRBD1 | TRBJ1-2 | NA | TRBV7-6 | TGTGCCAGCAGCGACACCGGGACAGGGGGAGGGTATGGCTACACCTTC | CASSDTGTGGGYGYTF
TRBD1 | TRBJ2-7 | NA | TRBV7-6 | TGTGTCAGCAGCTTAGCTCCGACAGGGATCGACGAGCAGTACTTC | CVSSLAPTGIDEQYF
NA | TRBJ2-1 | NA | TRBV6-5 | TGTGCCAGCAGTTACGCTTGGGACTATGAGCAGTTCTTC | CASSYAWDYEQFF
TRBD2 | TRBJ2-2 | NA | TRBV28 | TGTGCCAGCAGCCTAAGATACTCAGCGGGAGGTGGTACCGGGGAGCTGTTTTTT | CASSLRYSAGGGTGELFF
NA | TRBJ2-7 | NA | TRBV2 | TGTGCCAGCAGTGAAGGACTGGGGAGGGAGCAGTACTTC | CASSEGLGREQYF
TRBD2 | TRBJ2-2 | few | TRBV27 | TGTGCCAGCTGTTTGGGAACTAGCGGGAGCGCCGGGGAGCTGTTTTTT | CASCLGTSGSAGELFF
TRBD2 | TRBJ2-7 | NA | TRBV27 | TGTGCCAGCAATAGACTAGCGGGGGTCCCTCCCTACGAGCAGTACTTC | CASNRLAGVPPYEQYF
NA | TRBJ1-1 | NA | TRBV5-8 | TGTGCCAGCAGCGTAAGGGGGGGGAACACTGAAGCTTTCTTT | CASSVRGGNTEAFF
TRBD2 | TRBJ2-3 | NA | TRBV6-1 | TGTGCCAGCAGTGCGGGGGGGCGAGATACGCAGTATTTT | CASSAGGRDTQYF
NA | TRBJ1-5 | NA | TRBV6-1 | TGTGCCAGCAGTGAGGGTTTTAGGCAGGTCCAGCCCCAGCATTTT | CASSEGFRQVQPQHF